This entry features one T cell receptor (beta chain) sequence. The sample comes from a study of blood T cell repertoires in COVID-19. For the study at large: T cells, B-cell-depleted T cells, or PBMCs supplied cDNA or gDNA.

The method was immunoSEQ multiplex PCR; TCRdb's version includes in-frame clones alone and lacks a portion of them. The sample includes fewer than 200,000 clones, 87% of them seen just once. What was sequenced was peripheral blood. This sequence originates from a woman aged 55-70 years who had recovered from COVID-19.

CDR3 loop: CASSSEGVGQPQHF. The CDR3 region has the DNA TGCGCCAGCAGCTCCGAGGGGGTGGGGCAGCCCCAGCATTTT. The chain combines TRBV5-1 with TRBJ1-5, with a weak D call TRBD1 (6 bases). Trimming stripped 3 bases from V and 7 bases from J, with 14 bases between. This CDR3 is 14 amino acids long. The V gene's germline CDR1 is SGHRS and CDR2 YFSETQ.